The 18 T cell receptor beta chains given below trace back to one sample, sequenced in a study of CD8 T cells in ankylosing spondylitis. One entry per CDR3 protein, called by TCRdb with MiXCR from the 5' RACE reads. This table holds 350,000 to 450,000 distinct CDR3 sequences, 20% found once. The source material was blood, either unsorted or a sorted T cell fraction (not recorded which). The receptors derive from a male donor with ankylosing spondylitis or in good health (not recorded which).

Only a few counts were recorded for this clonotype. The chain has TRBV12-3 or TRBV12-4 and TRBJ2-1, with 10 bases aligning to TRBD2. The CDR3 sequence is 14 residues long. The V segment lost 7 bases and the J segment 10 bases; nucleotides outside the gene matches: 10. CDR3 amino acids: CASKQRGGFWEQFF. The CDR3 region has the DNA TGTGCCAGCAAACAGCGGGGGGGGTTCTGGGAGCAGTTCTTC.

V gene TRBV29-1 combines with J gene TRBJ2-2, with D uncertain. Trimming stripped 7 bases from V and 5 bases from J, with 14 bases between. The CDR3 is 13 amino acids. The germline V gene has CDR1 SQVTM and CDR2 ANQGSEA. In nucleotides, the CDR3 is TGCAGCGCAGACCAATTGGGAACCGGGGAGCTGTTTTTT. Protein: CSADQLGTGELFF.

The CDR3: CASSLALGENQPQHF. In nucleotides, the CDR3 is TGTGCCAGCAGCTTAGCGCTAGGAGAGAATCAGCCCCAGCATTTT. The rearrangement links TRBV7-9 to TRBJ1-5; no clear D gene. With 0 bases removed from V and 4 bases from J, the gap between germline ends came to 10 bases. The CDR3 spans 15 residues. CDR1 is SEHNR and CDR2 is FQNEAQ in the germline V gene (reference sequence).

This clonotype has a handful of counts. The chain has TRBV4-1 and TRBJ2-3; D is possibly TRBD1 (5 bases). V lost 1 base, J lost 5 bases, and 13 bases lay in between. The CDR3 runs 15 residues. Germline assignment: CDR1 MGHRA and CDR2 YSYEKL. The CDR3: CASSQGTRVGDTQYF. CDR3 DNA: TGCGCCAGCAGCCAAGGGACAAGAGTAGGAGATACGCAGTATTTT.

This clonotype was picked up a small number of times. This rearrangement joins TRBV30 to TRBJ2-2, with 7 bases identical to TRBD1. Germline V gene lookup returns CDR1 GTSNPN and CDR2 SVGIG (reference sequence). The CDR3 covers 13 residues. With 3 bases clipped from V and 3 bases from J, the junction kept 1 base outside the gene matches. CDR3 in DNA: TGTGCCTGGAGGACAGGGCACACCGGGGAGCTGTTTTTT. It is translated as CAWRTGHTGELFF.

This clonotype was seen more than once but under ten times. The V and J genes are TRBV27 and TRBJ2-7, with unresolved D. This CDR3 is 12 amino acids long. Germline V gene lookup returns CDR1 MNHEY and CDR2 SMNVEV (reference sequence). Trimming cost V 5 bases and J 5 bases, with 10 bases left between them. DNA for the CDR3: TGTGCCAGCAGTAGGGCTGGCCACGAGCAGTACTTC. Translating it yields CASSRAGHEQYF.

J is TRBJ2-1 and V is TRBV7-9, with D unclear. The CDR3 contains 13 residues. The ends were cut back, 5 bases at V and 6 bases at J, with 11 bases in the middle. Germline loops: CDR1 SEHNR, CDR2 FQNEAQ (reference sequence). CDR3: CASSASGRNEQFF. The CDR3 DNA follows: TGTGCCAGCAGCGCGTCCGGTCGCAATGAGCAGTTCTTC.

V and J are TRBV28 and TRBJ2-1; a weak D match, TRBD2 (6 bases). CDR1 MDHEN and CDR2 SYDVKM come from the germline V gene. CDR3 size: 17 residues. V was shortened by 5 bases and J by 9 bases, with 26 bases between the two germline ends. The CDR3 nucleotides read TGTGCCAGCAGTACCACAACCGGGAGAGCCTTTTGGGGTGAGCAGTTCTTC. Translating it yields CASSTTTGRAFWGEQFF.

This clonotype turned up a few times. This chain's CDR3 is CASSLFRGSNEQYF. The DNA for the CDR3 is TGTGCCAGCAGTTTATTTAGGGGAAGCAACGAGCAGTACTTC. The chain carries TRBV28 and TRBJ2-7, with D maybe TRBD1 (5 bases). The CDR3 totals 14 residues. V gave up 1 base and J gave up 5 bases, with 12 bases separating them. CDR1 is MDHEN, CDR2 SYDVKM, per germline.

The chain is built from TRBV20-1 and TRBJ1-1; D call uncertain. This CDR3 comprises 16 residues. Trimming removed 5 bases from V and 4 bases from J, with 23 bases in between. The germline V gene has CDR1 DFQATT and CDR2 SNEGSKA (reference sequence). This CDR3 is CSAGLRTPHSGTEAFF. The CDR3 nucleotides are TGCAGTGCTGGCCTTCGGACTCCCCACAGTGGCACTGAAGCTTTCTTT.

Only a few counts were recorded for this clonotype. Germline is not matched at one junction end, which may reflect a read error. The chain couples TRBV2 to TRBJ1-2; D is undetermined. Germline V gene data show CDR1 as SNHLY and CDR2 as FYNNEI. CDR3 size: 13 residues. The CDR3 spells CASSEAWRFSCGF. The DNA of the CDR3 is TGTGCCAGCAGTGAAGCGTGGCGCTTCAGTTGCGGCTTC. The whole variable domain, remainder taken from reference TRBV2 and TRBJ1-2, is EPEVTQTPSHQVTQMGQEVILRCVPISNHLYFYWYRQILGQKVEFLVSFYNNEISEKSEIFDDQFSVERPDGSNFTLKIRSTKLEDSAMYFCASSEAWRFSCGFGSGTRLTVV.

This clonotype was seen only a few times. This sequence joins TRBV12-3 or TRBV12-4 and TRBJ2-1; TRBD2 aligns across 8 bases. There are 17 residues in the CDR3. Losses at the gene ends were 5 bases for V and 3 bases for J; bases not matched to a gene: 12. CDR3 region: CASSPWEERGSYNEQFF. The CDR3 bases are TGTGCCAGCAGTCCCTGGGAAGAGCGGGGGAGCTACAATGAGCAGTTCTTC.

The chain couples TRBV7-9 to TRBJ2-5; D is unclear. This CDR3 comprises 16 residues. The V end lost 5 bases, the J end lost 0 bases, and 16 bases lay between the germline ends. The germline gives CDR1 SEHNR, CDR2 FQNEAQ (reference sequence). The DNA for the CDR3 is TGTGCCAGCAGCGTCGGCGGTCCGGAATACCAAGAGACCCAGTACTTC. The encoded protein is CASSVGGPEYQETQYF. The variable domain in full, with the rest retrieved from reference TRBV7-9 and TRBJ2-5, is DTGVSQNPRHKITKRGQNVTFRCDPISEHNRLYWYRQTLGQGPEFLTYFQNEAQLEKSRLLSDRFSAERPKGSFSTLEIQRTEQGDSAMYLCASSVGGPEYQETQYFGPGTRLLVL.

The chain links TRBV12-3 or TRBV12-4 to TRBJ2-1; 11 nucleotides align to TRBD2. CDR3 length: 16 amino acids. The ends lost 7 bases at V and 1 base at J; junction bases unmatched: 6. CDR3 coding DNA: TGTGCCAGCACCAAACTAGCGGGGGAGTCCTACAATGAGCAGTTCTTC. Protein sequence: CASTKLAGESYNEQFF.

This clonotype came up once. The V and J genes are TRBV11-2 and TRBJ2-1; 7 bases agree with TRBD1. V shed 4 bases and J 7 bases; nucleotides not matched to a gene: 7. The CDR3 has 14 residues. Germline CDR1 reads SGHAT; CDR2 reads FQNNGV. The CDR3 loop reads CASSYGTASNEQFF. The CDR3 DNA reads TGTGCCAGCAGCTATGGGACAGCCTCTAATGAGCAGTTCTTC.

As for this clonotype: A much larger clone is a single base away; this may be a read error. The V call is TRBV29-1, the J call TRBJ2-2, with D possibly TRBD2 on 6 matching bases. Trimming cost V 5 bases and J 1 base, with 8 bases left between them. This CDR3 spans 13 amino acids. Looked up from germline, CDR1 is SQVTM and CDR2 is ANQGSEA. The CDR3 is CSVLGGNTGELFF. DNA for the CDR3: TGCAGCGTTTTGGGGGGGAACACCGGGGAGCTGTTTTTT.

This clonotype was detected only a few times. The genes are TRBV6-5 and TRBJ2-2; D possibly uses TRBD1 or TRBD2 (5 bases each). CDR3 length: 14 amino acids. V lost 0 bases and J 3 bases, leaving 5 bases between the germline ends. The germline V gene has CDR1 MNHEY and CDR2 SVGAGI. The CDR3, as DNA: TGTGCCAGCAGTTACTCGGGGGACACCGGGGAGCTGTTTTTT. As protein: CASSYSGDTGELFF.

This chain connects TRBV29-1 to TRBJ2-1; 12 bases fit TRBD2. The CDR3 has 14 amino acids. Germline V gene lookup returns CDR1 SQVTM and CDR2 ANQGSEA. V lost 3 bases to trimming and J lost 8 bases; unmatched junction nucleotides: 5. The CDR3 coding sequence is TGCAGCGTTGAGTCTAGCGGGGGGGCCGATGAGCAGTTCTTC. Protein product: CSVESSGGADEQFF.